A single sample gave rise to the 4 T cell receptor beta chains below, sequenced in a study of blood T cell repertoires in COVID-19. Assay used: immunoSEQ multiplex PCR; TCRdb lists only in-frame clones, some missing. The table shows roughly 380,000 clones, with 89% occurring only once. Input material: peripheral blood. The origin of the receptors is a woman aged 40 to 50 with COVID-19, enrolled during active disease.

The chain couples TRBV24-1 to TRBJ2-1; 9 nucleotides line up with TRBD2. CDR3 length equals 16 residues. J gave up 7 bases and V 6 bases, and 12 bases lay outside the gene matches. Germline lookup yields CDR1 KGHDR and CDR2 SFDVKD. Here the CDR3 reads CATSSPEAGGLNEQFF. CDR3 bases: TGTGCCACCAGTAGTCCTGAAGCGGGAGGTCTAAATGAGCAGTTCTTC.

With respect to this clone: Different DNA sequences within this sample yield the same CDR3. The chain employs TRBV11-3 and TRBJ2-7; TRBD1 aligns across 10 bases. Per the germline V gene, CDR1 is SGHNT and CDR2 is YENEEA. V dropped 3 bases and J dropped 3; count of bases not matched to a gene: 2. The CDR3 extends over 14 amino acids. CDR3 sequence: CASSLGTGVYEQYF. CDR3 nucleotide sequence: TGTGCCAGCAGCTTGGGGACAGGGGTCTACGAGCAGTACTTC. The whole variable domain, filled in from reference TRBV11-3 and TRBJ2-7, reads EAGVVQSPRYKIIEKKQPVAFWCNPISGHNTLYWYLQNLGQGPELLIRYENEEAVDDSQLPKDRFSAERLKGVDSTLKIQPAELGDSAVYLCASSLGTGVYEQYFGPGTRLTVT.

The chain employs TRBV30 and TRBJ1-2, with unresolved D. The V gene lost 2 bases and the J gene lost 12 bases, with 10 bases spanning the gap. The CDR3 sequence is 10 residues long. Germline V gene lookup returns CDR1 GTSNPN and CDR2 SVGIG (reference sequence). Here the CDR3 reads CAWSPPSHTF. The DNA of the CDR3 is TGTGCCTGGAGTCCCCCTTCCCACACCTTC.

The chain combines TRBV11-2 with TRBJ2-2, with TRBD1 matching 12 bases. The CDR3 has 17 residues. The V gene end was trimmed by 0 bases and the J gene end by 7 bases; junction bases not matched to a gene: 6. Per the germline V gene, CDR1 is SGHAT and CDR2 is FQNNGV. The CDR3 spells CASSLDRDRGLGGELFF. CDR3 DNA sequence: TGTGCCAGCAGCTTAGATCGGGACAGGGGGCTGGGCGGGGAGCTGTTTTTT.